Listed below are T cell receptor beta chains from one sample, sequenced in a study of low-dose radiotherapy and immunotherapy resistance in tumors. TCRdb called the reads again in MiXCR, with one record for every CDR3 protein. The table lists under 35,000 distinct CDR3 sequences, approximately 54% of them singletons. This specimen consisted of PBMCs, obtained after low-dose radiotherapy plus immunotherapy. The receptors were gathered from a male donor with gallbladder cancer. Each CDR3 is given with its conserved first and last residue. A D gene is named only where the DNA matches it firmly. The size entry is marked missing in some rows and otherwise reads once, few, many or a size class.

cdr3_aa cdr3_nt j_call v_call clone_size d_call
CASGPTGLNIQYF TGTGCCAGCGGTCCGACAGGGTTAAACATTCAGTACTTC TRBJ2-4 TRBV7-6 few TRBD1
CASSQDHLGYNEQFF TGCGCCAGCAGCCAGGACCACTTGGGGTACAATGAGCAGTTCTTC TRBJ2-1 TRBV4-3 . .
CASSLDLVASGGPQFF TGTGCCAGCAGCTTAGATCTGGTGGCTAGCGGGGGCCCTCAGTTCTTC TRBJ2-1 TRBV11-3 . TRBD2
CSLGSGGGADTQYF TGCAGCCTGGGTAGCGGGGGGGGTGCAGATACGCAGTATTTT TRBJ2-3 TRBV29-1 . TRBD2
CASSVGSGGMETQYF TGTGCCAGCAGCGTAGGTTCAGGGGGAATGGAGACCCAGTACTTC TRBJ2-5 TRBV9 many TRBD1
CATSRDLERGRHSHF TGTGCCACCAGCAGAGATCTTGAGAGGGGGCGGCATTCGCACTTC TRBJ2-7 TRBV15 . TRBD1
CSSGQGEGTYEQYF TGCAGCTCCGGACAGGGGGAAGGGACCTACGAGCAGTACTTC TRBJ2-7 TRBV29-1 medium-sized TRBD1
CASSLAGLGWKTQYF TGCGCCAGCAGCTTGGCGGGACTAGGTTGGAAGACCCAGTACTTC TRBJ2-5 TRBV5-1 once TRBD2
CSVTTGEAGETQYF TGCAGCGTTACCACAGGGGAAGCGGGAGAGACCCAGTACTTC TRBJ2-5 TRBV29-1 many .
CASSPLVLERGSTDTQYF TGTGCCAGCTCACCACTGGTGCTTGAGCGGGGGAGCACAGATACGCAGTATTTT TRBJ2-3 TRBV18 once TRBD2
CSVMTPLNTEAFF TGCAGCGTTATGACTCCCTTGAACACTGAAGCTTTCTTT TRBJ1-1 TRBV29-1 once .
CASSLSEGNLEAFF TGTGCCAGCAGTTTAAGCGAGGGTAATTTAGAAGCTTTCTTT TRBJ1-1 TRBV12-3/TRBV12-4 many .
CASSLAGRATYSQFF TGCGCCAGCAGCTTGGCAGGACGGGCTACGTACTCACAGTTCTTC TRBJ2-1 TRBV5-1 . .
CSARPTNLAPGYF TGCAGTGCTAGACCTACAAATCTAGCCCCTGGGTACTTC TRBJ2-5 TRBV20-1 . .
CASSENRGGNQPQHF TGTGCCAGCAGTGAGAACAGGGGGGGCAATCAGCCCCAGCATTTT TRBJ1-5 TRBV6-8 . TRBD1
CASSPQVALPNYGYTF TGTGCCAGCTCACCACAAGTGGCACTACCTAACTATGGCTACACCTTC TRBJ1-2 TRBV18 . .